This T cell receptor (beta chain) was captured by sequencing in a study of CD8+ T cells in alopecia areata. For the study at large: The drug, oral tofacitinib, was given to treated patients at 5 to 10 mg twice daily.

Stated treatment: oral pan-JAK inhibitor, 5-10 mg twice daily. Peripheral blood samples and lesional scalp punch biopsies were obtained from alopecia areata patients. This clone turned up a few times. Antigen unknown. Sequencing templates came from extracted RNA that was reverse transcribed into cDNA. Profiled with immunoSEQ multiplex PCR; TCRdb holds only in-frame clones, not every one. The sample lists 110,000 to 150,000 clones, roughly 82% occurring once. Germline V CDR1 and CDR2: SQVTM, ANQGSEA. This CDR3 is built from 12 residues. Trimming took off 7 bases at V and 3 bases at J, with 10 bases between the two ends. Whole-study results and caveats: Expanded CD8+ clones among the top 100, as well as scalp clonality, were significantly decreased by tofacitinib. In patients, TCRs were shared less clearly than in mice, and HLA may possibly be involved.

Sequences were derived from CD8+ T cells sorted from blood, sampled at week 4, from a patient treated with tofacitinib. This chain connects TRBV29-1 to TRBJ2-1; tentatively, D is TRBD2 (5 bases). This sequence originates from a human donor with alopecia areata. The CDR3 is CSAEGFYNEQFF. The DNA for the CDR3 is TGCAGCGCCGAGGGTTTCTACAATGAGCAGTTCTTC.